This is a list of T cell receptor beta chains from one sample in a study of Graves' ophthalmopathy and Graves' hyperthyroidism. TCRdb independently ran MiXCR on the multiplex PCR reads; one entry per CDR3 protein. Seen here are approximately 700,000 distinct CDR3 sequences, approximately 40% observed once, and the top ten hold approximately 43%. The sequenced material came from peripheral blood. The receptor set was obtained from an adult man with Graves' ophthalmopathy. Each CDR3 is given with its conserved first and last residue.

v_gene,j_gene,CDR3aa
TRBV7-9,TRBJ1-5,CASSFIGAGQPQHF
TRBV2,TRBJ2-5,CASSTTGVSQYF
TRBV29-1,TRBJ1-1,CSVTGSNTEAFF
TRBV20-1,TRBJ1-1,CSPGSQNTEAFF
TRBV7-9,TRBJ1-4,CASSYASGGEKLFF
TRBV2,TRBJ2-7,CASSYWTNSYEQYF
TRBV24-1,TRBJ2-7,CATGQSYEQYF
TRBV7-9,TRBJ1-1,CASSLGASYTEAFF
TRBV15,TRBJ2-7,CATRRDRGKSYEQYF
TRBV7-9,TRBJ1-6,CASSLGSSGARSPLHF
TRBV29-1,TRBJ2-5,CSGNAGGETQYF
TRBV19,TRBJ1-1,CASTETGIIGDPEAFF
TRBV9,TRBJ2-2,CASSVAPGGELFF
TRBV11-2,TRBJ1-6,CATGGIGSPLHF
TRBV14,TRBJ2-7,CASSHPPGQGMNEQYF
TRBV20-1,TRBJ1-4,CSASGRDTREKLFF
TRBV7-9,TRBJ1-1,CASSYPGLTTPNTGAFF
TRBV5-1,TRBJ1-2,CASSLGQGGADYGYTF
TRBV4-1,TRBJ2-7,CASSQGSGGGLYEQYF
TRBV10-3,TRBJ1-4,CASRDSTGVEKLFF
TRBV2,TRBJ2-7,CASRERLAGKSYYEQYF
TRBV10-3,TRBJ1-1,CASLGDRENTEAFF
TRBV25-1,TRBJ2-2,CASSYSGRELFF
TRBV7-9,TRBJ2-2,CASKVGTGELFF
TRBV7-3,TRBJ2-5,CASSSDREETQYF
TRBV9,TRBJ1-4,CASSVEPTNEKLFF
TRBV7-3,TRBJ2-3,CASSLFAASTDTQYF
TRBV28,TRBJ2-5,CASSAPLATQYF
TRBV28,TRBJ2-7,CATETLFGGREQYF
TRBV27,TRBJ2-5,CASGSGTQYF
TRBV2,TRBJ2-7,CASSPLSAYEQYF
TRBV5-1,TRBJ1-1,CASSSQGTNTEAFF
TRBV28,TRBJ1-6,CATQGRGGHSPLHF
TRBV9,TRBJ1-6,CASSVVATSGSPLHF
TRBV29-1,TRBJ1-1,CSVEGTPGHAFF
TRBV19,TRBJ2-6,CASSIGGKSGANVLTF
TRBV7-9,TRBJ1-1,CASSLAGQRNTEAFF
TRBV25-1,TRBJ2-7,CASKEGAHEQYF
TRBV15,TRBJ2-5,CATSSSPPTSGRPSTQYF
TRBV4-1,TRBJ1-1,CASSQVLGATEAFF
TRBV2,TRBJ1-1,CASSTLQGARGTEAFF
TRBV20-1,TRBJ2-5,CSASGTGPRGFAQYF
TRBV7-9,TRBJ1-4,CASSLRLGGVNEKLFF
TRBV2,TRBJ2-7,CASSKGQGLNEQYF
TRBV25-1,TRBJ2-2,CASSLTPIGGSTGELFF
TRBV2,-,CASSLGPNNEQFF
TRBV29-1,TRBJ2-5,CSVTGTGETQYF
TRBV25-1,TRBJ1-3,CASSEFSGPSSGNTIYF
TRBV2,TRBJ1-4,CASSFDRSNEKLFF
TRBV11-2,TRBJ2-5,CASSSRGSGETQYF
TRBV10-3,TRBJ2-7,CAGGTSGYEQYF
TRBV6-4,TRBJ1-5,CASNRTGGGNQPQHF
TRBV12-3/TRBV12-4,TRBJ1-2,CASSLDRASYGYTF
TRBV25-1,TRBJ1-1,CASSPGGRVNTEAFF
TRBV7-9,TRBJ2-2,CASSMTSGGHGELFF
TRBV7-3,TRBJ2-5,CASSAVGGEETQYF